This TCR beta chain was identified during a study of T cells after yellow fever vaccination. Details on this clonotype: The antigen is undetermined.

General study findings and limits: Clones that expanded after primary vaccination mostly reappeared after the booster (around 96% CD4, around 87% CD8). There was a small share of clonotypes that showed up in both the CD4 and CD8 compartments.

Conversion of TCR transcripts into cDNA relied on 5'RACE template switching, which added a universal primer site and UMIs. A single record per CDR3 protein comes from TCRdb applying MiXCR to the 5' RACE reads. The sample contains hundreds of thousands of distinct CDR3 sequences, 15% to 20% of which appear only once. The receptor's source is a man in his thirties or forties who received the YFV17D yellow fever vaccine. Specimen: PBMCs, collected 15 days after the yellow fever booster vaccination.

The CDR3 nucleotides read TGCAGTGCTAGTGCAGGGACTGAAGCTTTCTTT. Its protein is CSASAGTEAFF. The V call is TRBV20-1, the J call TRBJ1-1, with a possible D match to TRBD1 (5 bases). CDR1 is DFQATT, CDR2 SNEGSKA, per germline (reference sequence). The CDR3 is made up of 11 amino acids. Trimming shortened V by 3 bases and J by 5 bases, and 7 bases separated the two germline ends.